The clone carrying this T cell receptor beta chain has a count of ten or more. Its specificity is not known. This specimen belongs to a study of HIV-infected children after antiretroviral therapy interruption. Overall study results and limits: By the end of treatment interruption, naive CD4+ clonality (Gini) increased.

RNA-based 3' RACE libraries used unique molecular identifiers. MiXCR was run by TCRdb on the 3' RACE reads, yielding one entry per CDR3 protein. The table includes about 89,000 distinct CDR3 sequences, approximately 6.9% detected once. Treatment described: PENTA 11 planned treatment interruption arm or continuous ART arm. Germline V gene data show CDR1 as GTSNPN and CDR2 as SVGIG (reference sequence). The CDR3 is 16 residues long. Between the trimmed V and J ends, which lost 0 bases and 9 bases, there was a span of 21 bases. The receptor comes from a pool of human donors with HIV. The chain combines TRBV30 with TRBJ2-1; tentatively, D is TRBD2 (6 bases). The sequencing here drew on CD45RA+ CD4+ T cells from PBMCs, pooled from several time points, taken from a donor given antiretroviral therapy, either interrupted or continuous. Subset here: naive CD4+ CD45RA+ CD45RO- T cells. CDR3 DNA: TGTGCCTGGAGTGTAGACTTGGTGCGGGACTCGGGTGAGCAGTTCTTC. This gives the protein CAWSVDLVRDSGEQFF.